Below are 13 T cell receptor beta chains sequenced from a single sample in a study of neurological immune-mediated disorders. TCRdb reanalysed the 5' RACE reads using MiXCR and keeps one entry per CDR3 protein. This sample carries tens of thousands of distinct CDR3 sequences, 6% to 7.5% of them seen once, and the ten largest clones take around 5%. Sequenced material: CD4+ T cells from blood. These receptors were collected from a man aged 45-65 years in good health.

This clonotype was detected many times. V is TRBV12-3 or TRBV12-4 and J is TRBJ1-1; 8 bases are a match to TRBD1. Trimming took 5 bases from V and 4 from J; bases not matched to a gene: 6. The CDR3 has 14 amino acids. CDR3 DNA: TGTGCCAGCAGTCGGACAGGGTTAGGCACTGAAGCTTTCTTT. Its translation: CASSRTGLGTEAFF.

This clonotype occurred many times. This sequence joins TRBV7-9 and TRBJ2-7; TRBD2 aligns across 7 bases. This CDR3 has 14 amino acids. V was pared by 4 bases and J by 5 bases, with 8 bases of the junction left unmatched. The germline gives CDR1 SEHNR, CDR2 FQNEAQ (reference sequence). In nucleotides, the CDR3 is TGTGCCAGCAGCTCCGGGACTACAGTCAACGAGCAGTACTTC. Its protein product is CASSSGTTVNEQYF. Filled out from reference TRBV7-9 and TRBJ2-7, the complete variable domain reads DTGVSQNPRHKITKRGQNVTFRCDPISEHNRLYWYRQTLGQGPEFLTYFQNEAQLEKSRLLSDRFSAERPKGSFSTLEIQRTEQGDSAMYLCASSSGTTVNEQYFGPGTRLTVT.

This clonotype was recorded many times. The rearrangement uses TRBV20-1 and TRBJ2-1; possible D gene TRBD2, 5 bases. This CDR3 region has 14 residues. Trimming took 3 bases from V and 5 from J, leaving 14 bases between them. CDR1 DFQATT and CDR2 SNEGSKA come from the germline V gene (reference sequence). The chain's CDR3 is CSASVWERNNEQFF. CDR3 DNA: TGCAGTGCTAGCGTCTGGGAGAGGAACAATGAGCAGTTCTTC.

In this sample, this clonotype turned up many times. The genes are TRBV5-1 and TRBJ2-3; TRBD2 is a possible D gene (6 bases). Between the trimmed V and J ends, which lost 0 bases and 4 bases, there was a span of 12 bases. The CDR3 is 15 amino acids. Germline lookup yields CDR1 SGHRS and CDR2 YFSETQ. The CDR3 region has the DNA TGCGCCAGCAGCTTGGAAGGAGGGCGCGCAGATACGCAGTATTTT. Translated: CASSLEGGRADTQYF.

Details on this clonotype: Mismatch with germline at one junction end may stem from a read error. CDR3 region: CTSSRLGQETQYF. The CDR3 DNA sequence: TGTACCAGCAGCAGACTAGGTCAAGAGACCCAGTACTTC. The chain recombines TRBV7-3 with TRBJ2-5; maybe TRBD2 (6 bases). In germline, CDR1 is SGHTA, CDR2 FQGTGA. There are 13 residues in the CDR3.

This clonotype showed up just a few times. V usage is TRBV5-4 and J usage is TRBJ2-7; no reliable D call. Trimming stripped 0 bases from V and 7 bases from J, with 14 bases between. Per germline, CDR1 SGHNT and CDR2 YYREEE (reference sequence). This CDR3 has 14 amino acids. CDR3 in amino acids: CASSLDESRKEQYF. For the CDR3, the DNA is TGTGCCAGCAGCTTGGACGAGTCCCGAAAGGAGCAGTACTTC.

This chain connects TRBV10-1 to TRBJ2-2; 9 bases are shared with TRBD2. Unmatched junction bases numbered 11, after V lost 0 bases and J lost 6 bases. In germline, CDR1 is WNHNN, CDR2 SYGVQD (reference sequence). There are 18 residues in the CDR3. CDR3 nucleotides: TGCGCCAGCAGTGAGTCGACTCGGCGGGAGGGCCGCGCCGGGGAGCTGTTTTTT. Translated, it gives CASSESTRREGRAGELFF.

This clonotype was counted ten times or more. The V gene is TRBV7-8, the J gene TRBJ2-1; D is possibly TRBD2 (5 bases). There are 14 residues in the CDR3. The V gene lost 6 bases and the J gene lost 0 bases, with 9 bases spanning the gap. The germline gives CDR1 SGHVS, CDR2 FQNEAQ. The CDR3 region has the DNA TGTGCCAGCAGTGGTGGGAGCTCCTACAATGAGCAGTTCTTC. It specifies CASSGGSSYNEQFF.

This clonotype was picked up many times. The chain has TRBV18 and TRBJ2-7, with 13 bases matching TRBD2. This CDR3 is built from 16 residues. From germline, CDR1 is KGHSH and CDR2 LQKENI. V shed 4 bases, J shed 4 bases, and the junction held 7 bases outside the gene matches. This chain's CDR3 is CASSQRGLAGEYEQYF. CDR3 nucleotide sequence: TGTGCCAGCTCACAACGAGGACTAGCGGGAGAGTACGAGCAGTACTTC.

Many counts were recorded for this clonotype. CDR3 in amino acids: CASSVGASAGAYEQYF. The CDR3 DNA follows: TGTGCCAGCAGCGTAGGCGCCTCGGCAGGAGCCTACGAGCAGTACTTC. V usage is TRBV9 and J usage is TRBJ2-7; D uncertain. Trimming removed 0 bases at V and 2 bases at J, with 15 bases between. There are 16 residues in the CDR3. Germline values: CDR1 SGDLS, CDR2 YYNGEE.

This clonotype is medium-sized. The gene calls are TRBV29-1 and TRBJ2-5; D is unclear. Trimming removed 5 bases at V and 5 bases at J, with 12 bases between. The germline CDR1 and CDR2 sequences are SQVTM and ANQGSEA. This CDR3 spans 12 amino acids. Written as DNA, the CDR3 is TGCAGCGTTCCCGGACCTTCGGAGACCCAGTACTTC. This encodes CSVPGPSETQYF.

This clonotype was seen at least ten times. The CDR3 DNA is TGCGCCAGCAGCCAAGATCGATTTTCCAGCCGGGGCACTGAAGCTTTCTTT. As protein: CASSQDRFSSRGTEAFF. The gene calls are TRBV4-3 and TRBJ1-1, with no clear D. Germline loops: CDR1 LGHNA, CDR2 YSLEER. With 0 bases removed from V and 4 bases from J, the gap between germline ends came to 18 bases. This CDR3 contains 17 residues.

This clonotype has at least ten counts. The chain employs TRBV4-1 and TRBJ1-2; D uncertain. The V end lost 2 bases, the J end lost 2 bases, and 9 bases lay between the germline ends. The CDR3 loop spans 14 amino acids. Germline V gives CDR1 MGHRA, CDR2 YSYEKL. The CDR3 region has the DNA TGCGCCAGCAGCCAACTGGGAATCAACTATGGCTACACCTTC. It codes for CASSQLGINYGYTF.